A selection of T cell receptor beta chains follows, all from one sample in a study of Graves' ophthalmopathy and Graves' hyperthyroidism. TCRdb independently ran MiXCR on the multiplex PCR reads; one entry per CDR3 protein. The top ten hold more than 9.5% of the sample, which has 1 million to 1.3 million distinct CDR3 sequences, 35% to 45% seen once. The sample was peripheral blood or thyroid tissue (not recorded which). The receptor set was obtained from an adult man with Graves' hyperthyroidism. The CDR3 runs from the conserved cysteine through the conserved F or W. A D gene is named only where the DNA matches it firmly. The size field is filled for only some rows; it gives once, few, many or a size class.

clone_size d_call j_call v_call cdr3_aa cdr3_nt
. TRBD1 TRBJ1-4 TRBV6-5 CASTDPTRQGVGEKLFF TGTGCCAGCACCGACCCAACGAGACAGGGGGTCGGGGAAAAACTGTTTTTT
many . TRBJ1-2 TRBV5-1 CASSLGHDSRYGYTF TGCGCCAGCAGCTTGGGTCACGACAGCCGCTATGGCTACACCTTC
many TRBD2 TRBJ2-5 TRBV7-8 CASRQRGRRETQYF TGTGCCAGCAGGCAGCGGGGGCGACGAGAGACCCAGTACTTC
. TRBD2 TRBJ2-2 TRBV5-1 CASSTRLAQAGELFF TGCGCCAGCAGCACGAGACTAGCTCAAGCCGGGGAGCTGTTTTTT
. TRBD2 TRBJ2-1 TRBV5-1 CASSPAAGDPNEQFF TGCGCCAGCAGCCCTGCAGCGGGAGACCCCAATGAGCAGTTCTTC
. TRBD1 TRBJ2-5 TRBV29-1 CSAGYRGTQYF TGCAGTGCAGGATACAGGGGGACCCAGTACTTC
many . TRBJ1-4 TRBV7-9 CASSSISEKLFF TGTGCCAGCAGCTCAATAAGCGAAAAACTGTTTTTT
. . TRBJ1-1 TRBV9 CASSRTKDMDLGAFF TGTGCCAGCAGCAGAACGAAAGACATGGACCTTGGAGCTTTCTTT
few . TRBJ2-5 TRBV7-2 CASRRTSNRETQYF TGTGCCAGCCGACGGACATCCAACAGGGAGACCCAGTACTTC
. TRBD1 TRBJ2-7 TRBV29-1 CSVEDQAGTGTYEQYF TGCAGCGTTGAAGATCAGGCAGGGACAGGCACCTACGAGCAGTACTTC
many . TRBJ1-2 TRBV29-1 CSVDPGYGYTF TGCAGCGTTGACCCCGGTTATGGCTACACCTTC
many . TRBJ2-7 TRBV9 CASSAYPGREQYF TGTGCCAGCAGCGCCTATCCGGGACGGGAGCAGTACTTC
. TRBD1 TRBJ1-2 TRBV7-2 CASSLVAGQGNYGYTF TGTGCCAGCAGCTTAGTTGCGGGACAGGGCAACTATGGCTACACCTTC
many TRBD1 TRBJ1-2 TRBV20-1 CSAKPGQGHGYTF TGCAGTGCCAAACCGGGACAGGGTCATGGCTACACCTTC
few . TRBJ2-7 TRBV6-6 CASSYPSEQYF TGTGCCAGCAGTTACCCCTCCGAGCAGTACTTC
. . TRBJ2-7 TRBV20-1 CSARDRRYEQYF TGCAGTGCTAGAGATCGGAGGTACGAGCAGTACTTC
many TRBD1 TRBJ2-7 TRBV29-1 CSVKDRGPYEQYF TGCAGCGTTAAAGACAGGGGGCCCTACGAGCAGTACTTC
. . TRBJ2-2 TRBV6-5 CVSSYINTGELFF TGTGTCAGCAGTTACATCAACACCGGGGAGCTGTTTTTT
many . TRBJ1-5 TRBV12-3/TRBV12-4 CASSPRENQPQHF TGTGCCAGCAGTCCCCGAGAAAACCAGCCCCAGCATTTT
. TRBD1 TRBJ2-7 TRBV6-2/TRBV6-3 CASNWDRGFPYEQYF TGTGCCAGCAATTGGGACAGGGGGTTCCCCTACGAGCAGTACTTC
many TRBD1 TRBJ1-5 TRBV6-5 CASSSNYRGDQPQHF TGTGCCAGCAGTTCGAACTACAGGGGAGATCAGCCCCAGCATTTT
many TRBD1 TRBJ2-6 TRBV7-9 CASSPLWTGDSGANVLTF TGTGCCAGCAGCCCACTCTGGACAGGGGACTCTGGGGCCAACGTCCTGACTTTC
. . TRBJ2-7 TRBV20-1 CSARAPIDSYEQYF TGCAGTGCTAGAGCTCCGATAGACTCCTACGAGCAGTACTTC
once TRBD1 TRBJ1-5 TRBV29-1 CSASGQGAHEHF TGCAGCGCTAGCGGACAGGGTGCCCACGAGCATTTT
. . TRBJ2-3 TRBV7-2 CASSFIVGTQYF TGTGCCAGCAGCTTCATTGTCGGTACGCAGTATTTT
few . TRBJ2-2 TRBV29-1 CSVEGQNTGELFF TGCAGCGTTGAAGGACAGAACACCGGGGAGCTGTTTTTT
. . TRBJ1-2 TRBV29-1 CSVVGRKDYGYTF TGCAGCGTTGTAGGGAGGAAAGACTATGGCTACACCTTC
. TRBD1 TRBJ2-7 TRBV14 CASSHLSAGTGGEQYF TGTGCCAGCAGCCATTTATCGGCCGGGACAGGGGGCGAGCAGTACTTC
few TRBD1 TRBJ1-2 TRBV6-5 CASGDRAYGYTF TGTGCCAGCGGGGACAGGGCCTATGGCTACACCTTC
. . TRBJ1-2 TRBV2 CASLLRVYQGYTF TGTGCCAGCCTATTGAGGGTGTATCAAGGCTACACCTTC
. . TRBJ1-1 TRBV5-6 CANSLAGREAFF TGTGCCAACAGCTTGGCTGGGAGGGAAGCTTTCTTT
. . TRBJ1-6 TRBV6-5 CASSYGTGVEPLHF TGTGCCAGCAGTTACGGTACTGGGGTTGAACCCCTCCACTTT
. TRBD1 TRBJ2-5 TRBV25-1 CAISEPRQGPEETQYF TGTGCCATCAGTGAGCCCAGACAGGGGCCTGAGGAGACCCAGTACTTC
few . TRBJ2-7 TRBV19 CASSAVRGSYEQYF TGTGCCAGTAGCGCCGTGCGCGGATCGTACGAGCAGTACTTC
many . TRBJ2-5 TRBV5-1 CASSLGVVRRAGETQYF TGCGCCAGCAGCTTGGGAGTAGTGCGCAGGGCAGGCGAGACCCAGTACTTC
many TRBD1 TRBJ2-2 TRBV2 CAVSGQGYTGELFF TGTGCCGTATCGGGACAGGGGTACACCGGGGAGCTGTTTTTT
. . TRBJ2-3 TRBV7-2 CASTPSQITDTQYF TGTGCCAGCACCCCGTCCCAGATCACAGATACGCAGTATTTT
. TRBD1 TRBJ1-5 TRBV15 CATSRDQGGREPQHF TGTGCCACCAGCAGAGACCAGGGGGGGAGGGAGCCCCAGCATTTT
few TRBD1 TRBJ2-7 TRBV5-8 CASSLTRDRVYEQYF TGTGCCAGCAGCTTGACCCGGGACAGGGTCTACGAGCAGTACTTC
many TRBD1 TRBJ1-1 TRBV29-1 CSVIKRGTEGDEAFF TGCAGCGTGATAAAAAGGGGGACAGAGGGGGATGAAGCTTTCTTT
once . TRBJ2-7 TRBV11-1 CASSLEWRNYEQYF TGTGCCAGCAGCTTGGAGTGGAGGAACTACGAGCAGTACTTC
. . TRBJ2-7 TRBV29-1 CSSYGTRGYEQYF TGCAGCAGTTACGGGACAAGGGGGTACGAGCAGTACTTC
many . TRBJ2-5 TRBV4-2 CASSQDATRGQYF TGTGCCAGCAGCCAAGATGCGACCCGGGGGCAGTACTTC
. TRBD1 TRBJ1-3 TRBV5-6 CASSTGTGFQRDSGNTIYF TGTGCCAGCAGCACGGGGACAGGGTTTCAGAGAGACTCTGGAAACACCATATATTTT
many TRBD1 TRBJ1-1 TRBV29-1 CSVRTGLNTEAFF TGCAGCGTGCGGACAGGCTTGAACACTGAAGCTTTCTTT